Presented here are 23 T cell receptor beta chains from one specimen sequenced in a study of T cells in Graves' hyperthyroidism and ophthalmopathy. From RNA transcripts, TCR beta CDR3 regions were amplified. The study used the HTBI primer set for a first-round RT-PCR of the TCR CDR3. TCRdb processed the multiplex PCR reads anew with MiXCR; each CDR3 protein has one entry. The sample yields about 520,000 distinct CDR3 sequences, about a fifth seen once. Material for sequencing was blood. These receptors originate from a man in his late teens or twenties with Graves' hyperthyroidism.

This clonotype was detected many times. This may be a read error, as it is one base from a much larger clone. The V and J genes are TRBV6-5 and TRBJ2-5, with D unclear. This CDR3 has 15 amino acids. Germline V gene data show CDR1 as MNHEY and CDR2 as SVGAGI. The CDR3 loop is CASSYSARIGQTKYF. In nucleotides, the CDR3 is TGTGCCAGCAGTTACTCTGCCAGGATCGGGCAGACCAAGTACTTC.

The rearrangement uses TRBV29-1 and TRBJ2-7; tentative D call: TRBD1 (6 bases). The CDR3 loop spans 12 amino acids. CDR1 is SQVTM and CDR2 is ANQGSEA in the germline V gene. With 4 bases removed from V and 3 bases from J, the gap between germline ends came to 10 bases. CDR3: CSVVTGNYEQYF. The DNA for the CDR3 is TGCAGCGTTGTTACAGGGAACTACGAGCAGTACTTC.

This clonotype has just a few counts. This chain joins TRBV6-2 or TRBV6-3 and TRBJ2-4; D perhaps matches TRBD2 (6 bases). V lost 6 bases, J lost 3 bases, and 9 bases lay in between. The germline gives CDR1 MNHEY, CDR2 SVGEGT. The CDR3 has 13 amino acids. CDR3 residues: CASRGTGKNIQYF. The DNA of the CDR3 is TGTGCCAGCAGGGGGACTGGCAAAAACATTCAGTACTTC.

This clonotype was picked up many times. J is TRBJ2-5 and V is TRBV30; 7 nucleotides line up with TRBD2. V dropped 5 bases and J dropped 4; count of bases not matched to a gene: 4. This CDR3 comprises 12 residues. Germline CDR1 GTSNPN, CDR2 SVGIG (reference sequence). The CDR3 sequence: CAWGPGGETQYF. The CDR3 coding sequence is TGTGCCTGGGGGCCGGGGGGAGAGACCCAGTACTTC.

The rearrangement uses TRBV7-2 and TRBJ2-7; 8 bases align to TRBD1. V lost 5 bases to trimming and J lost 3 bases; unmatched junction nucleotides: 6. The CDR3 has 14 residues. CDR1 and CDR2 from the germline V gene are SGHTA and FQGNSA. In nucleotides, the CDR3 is TGTGCCAGCAGCGCAAGCGGACAGGGCTACGAGCAGTACTTC. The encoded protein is CASSASGQGYEQYF. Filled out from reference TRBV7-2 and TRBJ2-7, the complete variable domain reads GAGVSQSPSNKVTEKGKDVELRCDPISGHTALYWYRQSLGQGLEFLIYFQGNSAPDKSGLPSDRFSAERTGGSVSTLTIQRTQQEDSAVYLCASSASGQGYEQYFGPGTRLTVT.

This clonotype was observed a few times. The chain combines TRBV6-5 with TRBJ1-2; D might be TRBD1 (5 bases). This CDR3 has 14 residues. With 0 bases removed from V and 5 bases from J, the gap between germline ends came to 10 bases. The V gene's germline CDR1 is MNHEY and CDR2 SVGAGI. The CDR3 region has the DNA TGTGCCAGCAGTTACTCGAGACAGCGATATGGCTACACCTTC. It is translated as CASSYSRQRYGYTF.

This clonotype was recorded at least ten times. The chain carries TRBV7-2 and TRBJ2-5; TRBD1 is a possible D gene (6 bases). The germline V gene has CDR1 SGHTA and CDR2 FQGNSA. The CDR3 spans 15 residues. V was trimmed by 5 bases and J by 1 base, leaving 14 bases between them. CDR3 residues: CASSGTYAIQETQYF. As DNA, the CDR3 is TGTGCCAGCAGCGGGACATACGCGATCCAAGAGACCCAGTACTTC.

CDR3 sequence: CASSEGPGGSYEQYF. The DNA of the CDR3 is TGTGCCAGCAGCGAGGGTCCTGGGGGCTCCTACGAGCAGTACTTC. The chain carries TRBV9 and TRBJ2-7; D is possibly TRBD1 or TRBD2 (5 bases each). Germline lookup yields CDR1 SGDLS and CDR2 YYNGEE. Trimming cost V 3 bases and J 0 bases, with 13 bases left between them. The length of the CDR3 is 15 residues.

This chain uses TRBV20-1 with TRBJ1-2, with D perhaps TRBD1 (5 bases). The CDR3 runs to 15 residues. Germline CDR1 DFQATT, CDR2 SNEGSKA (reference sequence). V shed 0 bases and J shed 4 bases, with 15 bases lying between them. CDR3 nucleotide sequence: TGCAGTGCTAGAGATCTCTCAGGGATTGCCTATGGCTACACCTTC. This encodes CSARDLSGIAYGYTF.

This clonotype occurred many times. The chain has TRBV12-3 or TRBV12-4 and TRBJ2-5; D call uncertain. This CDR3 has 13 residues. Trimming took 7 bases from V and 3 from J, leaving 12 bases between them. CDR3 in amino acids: CASNRQAEETQYF. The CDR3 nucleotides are TGTGCCAGCAATAGGCAGGCGGAAGAGACCCAGTACTTC.

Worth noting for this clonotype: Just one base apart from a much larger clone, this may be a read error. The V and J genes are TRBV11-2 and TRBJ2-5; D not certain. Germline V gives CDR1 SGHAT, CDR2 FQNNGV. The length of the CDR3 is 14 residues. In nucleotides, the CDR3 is TGTGCCAGCAGCTTAGGTTACGTGGTCGAGACCCGGTACTTC. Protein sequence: CASSLGYVVETRYF.

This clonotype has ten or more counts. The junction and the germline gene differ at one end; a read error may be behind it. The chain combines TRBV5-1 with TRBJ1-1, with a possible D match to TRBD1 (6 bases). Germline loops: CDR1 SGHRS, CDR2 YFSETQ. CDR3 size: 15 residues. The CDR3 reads CASNLGQGRNTEAFF. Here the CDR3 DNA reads TGCGCCAGCAACTTGGGTCAGGGGAGGAACACTGAAGCTTTCTTT.

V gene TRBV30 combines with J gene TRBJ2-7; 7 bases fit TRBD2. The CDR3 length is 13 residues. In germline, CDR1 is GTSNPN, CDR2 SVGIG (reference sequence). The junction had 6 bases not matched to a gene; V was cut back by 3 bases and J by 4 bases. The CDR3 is CAWRSGTTYEQYF. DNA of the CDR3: TGTGCCTGGAGAAGCGGGACGACTTACGAGCAGTACTTC.

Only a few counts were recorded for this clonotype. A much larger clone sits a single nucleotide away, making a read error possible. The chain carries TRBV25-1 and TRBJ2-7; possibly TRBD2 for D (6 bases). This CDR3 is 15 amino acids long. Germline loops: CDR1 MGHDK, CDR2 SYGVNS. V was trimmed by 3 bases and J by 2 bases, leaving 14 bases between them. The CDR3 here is CASSDSGLGTYEQYF. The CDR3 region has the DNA TGTGCCAGCAGTGACTCGGGACTGGGAACCTACGAGCAGTACTTC.

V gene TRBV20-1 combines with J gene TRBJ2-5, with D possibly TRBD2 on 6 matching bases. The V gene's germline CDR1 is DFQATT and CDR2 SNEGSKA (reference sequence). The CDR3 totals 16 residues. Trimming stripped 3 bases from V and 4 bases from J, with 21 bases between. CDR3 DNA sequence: TGCAGTGCTAGGCACCGACCGGGAGAAGCTAGAGAGACCCAGTACTTC. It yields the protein CSARHRPGEARETQYF.

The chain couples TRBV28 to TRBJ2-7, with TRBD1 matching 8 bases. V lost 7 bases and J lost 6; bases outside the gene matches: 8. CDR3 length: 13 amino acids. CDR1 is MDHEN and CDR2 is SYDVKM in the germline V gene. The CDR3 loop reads CASIETGAFEQYF. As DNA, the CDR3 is TGTGCCAGCATAGAGACAGGGGCGTTCGAGCAGTACTTC.

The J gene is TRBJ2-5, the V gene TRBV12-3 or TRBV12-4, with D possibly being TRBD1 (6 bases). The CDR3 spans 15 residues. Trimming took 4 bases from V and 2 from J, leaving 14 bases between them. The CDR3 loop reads CASSSWTVSQETQYF. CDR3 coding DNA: TGTGCCAGCAGTTCCTGGACAGTATCACAAGAGACCCAGTACTTC.

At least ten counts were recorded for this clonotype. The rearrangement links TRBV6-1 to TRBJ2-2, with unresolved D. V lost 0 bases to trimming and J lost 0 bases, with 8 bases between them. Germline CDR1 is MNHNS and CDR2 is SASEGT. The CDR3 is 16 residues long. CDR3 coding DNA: TGTGCCAGCAGTGAAGCGGGTAGATCGAACACCGGGGAGCTGTTTTTT. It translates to CASSEAGRSNTGELFF.

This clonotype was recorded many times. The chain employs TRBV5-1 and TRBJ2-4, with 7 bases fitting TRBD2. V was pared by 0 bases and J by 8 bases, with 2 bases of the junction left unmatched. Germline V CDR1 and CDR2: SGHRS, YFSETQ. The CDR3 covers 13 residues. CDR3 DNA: TGCGCCAGCAGCTTGGAGGCGGGGGACATTCAGTACTTC. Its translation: CASSLEAGDIQYF. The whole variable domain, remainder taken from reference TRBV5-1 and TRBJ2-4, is KAGVTQTPRYLIKTRGQQVTLSCSPISGHRSVSWYQQTPGQGLQFLFEYFSETQRNKGNFPGRFSGRQFSNSRSEMNVSTLELGDSALYLCASSLEAGDIQYFGAGTRLSVL.

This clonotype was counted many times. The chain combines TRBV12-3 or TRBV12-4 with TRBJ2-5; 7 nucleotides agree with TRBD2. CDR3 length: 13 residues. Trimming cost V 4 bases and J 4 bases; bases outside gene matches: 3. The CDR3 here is CASSSQRGETQYF. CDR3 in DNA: TGTGCCAGCAGTTCCCAGCGGGGAGAGACCCAGTACTTC.

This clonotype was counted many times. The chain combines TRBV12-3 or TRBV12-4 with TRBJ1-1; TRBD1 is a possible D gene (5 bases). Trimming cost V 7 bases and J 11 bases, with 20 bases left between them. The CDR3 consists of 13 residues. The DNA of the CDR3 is TGTGCCAGCACCGACCAGTCAGGGAGCGGCGCTTTCTTT. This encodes CASTDQSGSGAFF.

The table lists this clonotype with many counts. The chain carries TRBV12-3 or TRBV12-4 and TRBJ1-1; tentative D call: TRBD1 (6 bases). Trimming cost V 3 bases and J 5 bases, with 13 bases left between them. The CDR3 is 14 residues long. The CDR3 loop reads CASSFSGTRTEAFF. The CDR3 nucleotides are TGTGCCAGCAGTTTTTCGGGGACAAGGACTGAAGCTTTCTTT.

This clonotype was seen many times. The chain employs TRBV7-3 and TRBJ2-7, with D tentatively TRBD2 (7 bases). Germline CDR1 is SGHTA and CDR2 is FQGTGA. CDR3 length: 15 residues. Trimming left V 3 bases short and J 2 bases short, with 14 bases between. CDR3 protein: CASSFRGGGPYEQYF. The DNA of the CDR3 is TGTGCCAGCAGCTTTAGGGGGGGCGGTCCCTACGAGCAGTACTTC.